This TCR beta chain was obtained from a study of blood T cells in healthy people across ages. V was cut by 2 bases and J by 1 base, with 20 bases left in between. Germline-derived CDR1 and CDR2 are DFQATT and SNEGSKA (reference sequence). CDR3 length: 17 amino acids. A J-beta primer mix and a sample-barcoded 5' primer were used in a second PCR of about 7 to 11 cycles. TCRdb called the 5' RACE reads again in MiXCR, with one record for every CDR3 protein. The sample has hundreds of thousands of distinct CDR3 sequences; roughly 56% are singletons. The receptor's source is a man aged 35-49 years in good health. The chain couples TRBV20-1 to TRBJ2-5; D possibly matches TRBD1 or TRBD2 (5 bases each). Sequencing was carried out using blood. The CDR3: CSARRGGGSLPQETQYF. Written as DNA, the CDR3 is TGCAGTGCTAGACGGGGTGGGGGTTCGCTTCCCCAAGAGACCCAGTACTTC.